This section outlines one TCR beta chain sequence together with its context. This specimen belongs to a study of cytomegalovirus exposure and HLA in healthy donors. Produced via immunoSEQ multiplex PCR; TCRdb's table is partial and in-frame only. Among about 54,000 clones listed, roughly nine tenths were seen once. CDR1 is SEHNR, CDR2 FQNEAQ, per germline (reference sequence). The length of the CDR3 is 14 residues. Trimming left V 4 bases short and J 2 bases short, with 11 bases between. Sample: PBMCs. The chain joins TRBV7-9 to TRBJ1-1; possible D gene TRBD1, 5 bases. The clonotype originates from a woman aged 18-35 years in good health and CMV-seropositive. CDR3 region: CASSSQGYNTEAFF. CDR3 nucleotides: TGTGCCAGCAGCTCTCAGGGATACAACACTGAAGCTTTCTTT.